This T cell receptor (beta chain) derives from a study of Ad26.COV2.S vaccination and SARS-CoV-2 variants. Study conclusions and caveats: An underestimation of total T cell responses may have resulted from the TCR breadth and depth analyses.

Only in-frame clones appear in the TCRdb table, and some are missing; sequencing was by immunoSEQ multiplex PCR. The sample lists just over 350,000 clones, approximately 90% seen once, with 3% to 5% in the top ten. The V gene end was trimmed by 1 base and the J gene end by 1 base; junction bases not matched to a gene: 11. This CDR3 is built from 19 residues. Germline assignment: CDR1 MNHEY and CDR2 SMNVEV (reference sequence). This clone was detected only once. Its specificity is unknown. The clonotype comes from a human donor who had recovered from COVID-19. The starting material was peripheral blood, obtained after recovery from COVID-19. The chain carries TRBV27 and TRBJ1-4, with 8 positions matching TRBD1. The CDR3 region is CASSLYPLTGALTNEKLFF. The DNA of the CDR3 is TGTGCCAGCAGTTTATATCCTTTGACAGGGGCTCTAACTAATGAAAAACTGTTTTTT.